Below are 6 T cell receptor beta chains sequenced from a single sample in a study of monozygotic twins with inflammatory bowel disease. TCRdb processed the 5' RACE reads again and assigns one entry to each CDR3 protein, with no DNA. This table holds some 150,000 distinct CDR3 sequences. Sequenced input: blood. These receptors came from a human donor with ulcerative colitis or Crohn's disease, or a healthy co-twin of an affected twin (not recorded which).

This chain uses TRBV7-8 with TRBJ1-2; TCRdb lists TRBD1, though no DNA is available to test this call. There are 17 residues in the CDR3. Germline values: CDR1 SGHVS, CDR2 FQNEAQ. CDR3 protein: CASSLGVRGTGIYGYTF. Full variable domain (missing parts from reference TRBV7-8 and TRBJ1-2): GAGVSQSPRYKVAKRGQDVALRCDPISGHVSLFWYQQALGQGPEFLTYFQNEAQLDKSGLPSDRFFAERPEGSVSTLKIQRTQQEDSAVYLCASSLGVRGTGIYGYTFGSGTRLTVV.

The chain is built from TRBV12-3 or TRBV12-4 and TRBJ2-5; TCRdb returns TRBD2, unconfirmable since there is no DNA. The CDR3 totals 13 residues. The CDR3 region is CASSFRRAGTQYF.

The CDR3 region is CASRAWNVYGYTF. The chain carries TRBV5-6 and TRBJ1-2. The CDR3 runs to 13 residues. Germline-derived CDR1 and CDR2 are SGHDT and YYEEEE. Using reference TRBV5-6 and TRBJ1-2 for the parts outside the CDR3, the full variable domain is DAGVTQSPTHLIKTRGQQVTLRCSPKSGHDTVSWYQQALGQGPQFIFQYYEEEERQRGNFPDRFSGHQFPNYSSELNVNALLLGDSALYLCASRAWNVYGYTFGSGTRLTVV.

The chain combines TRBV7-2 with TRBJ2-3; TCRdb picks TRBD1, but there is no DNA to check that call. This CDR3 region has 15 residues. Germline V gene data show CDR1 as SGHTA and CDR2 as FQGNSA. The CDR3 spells CASSLMTGAEGTQYF. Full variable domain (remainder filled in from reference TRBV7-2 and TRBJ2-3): GAGVSQSPSNKVTEKGKDVELRCDPISGHTALYWYRQSLGQGLEFLIYFQGNSAPDKSGLPSDRFSAERTGGSVSTLTIQRTQQEDSAVYLCASSLMTGAEGTQYFGPGTRLTVL.

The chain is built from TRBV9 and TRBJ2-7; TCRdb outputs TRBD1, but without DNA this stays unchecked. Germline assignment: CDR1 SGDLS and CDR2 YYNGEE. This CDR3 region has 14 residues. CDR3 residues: CASSVDGTTYEQYF.

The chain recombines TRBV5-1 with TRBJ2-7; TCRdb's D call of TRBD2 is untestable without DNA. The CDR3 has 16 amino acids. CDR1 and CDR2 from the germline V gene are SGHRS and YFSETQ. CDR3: CASSPESASGEYEQYF.